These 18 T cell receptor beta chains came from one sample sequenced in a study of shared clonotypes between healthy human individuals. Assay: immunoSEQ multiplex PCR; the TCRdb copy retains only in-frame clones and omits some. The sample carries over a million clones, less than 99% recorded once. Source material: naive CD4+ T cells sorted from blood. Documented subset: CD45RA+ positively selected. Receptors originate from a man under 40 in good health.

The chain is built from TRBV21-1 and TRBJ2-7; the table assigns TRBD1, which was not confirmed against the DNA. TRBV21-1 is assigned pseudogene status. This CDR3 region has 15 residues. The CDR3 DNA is TGTGCCAGCAGCAAAGTCCGAGCAGGTTTTCACGAGCAGTACTTC. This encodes CASSKVRAGFHEQYF.

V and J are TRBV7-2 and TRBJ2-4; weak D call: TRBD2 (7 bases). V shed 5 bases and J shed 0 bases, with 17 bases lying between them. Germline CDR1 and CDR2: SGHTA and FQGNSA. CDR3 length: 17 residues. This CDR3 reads CASSHWGGAGAKNIQYF. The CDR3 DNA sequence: TGTGCCAGCAGCCACTGGGGGGGCGCGGGAGCCAAAAACATTCAGTACTTC.

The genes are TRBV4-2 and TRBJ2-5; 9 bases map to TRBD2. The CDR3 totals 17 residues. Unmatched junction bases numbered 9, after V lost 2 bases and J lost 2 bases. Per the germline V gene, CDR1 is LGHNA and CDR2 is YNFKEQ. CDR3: CASSQNEAGGVQETQYF. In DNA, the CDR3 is TGTGCCAGCAGCCAAAATGAGGCGGGAGGGGTACAAGAGACCCAGTACTTC.

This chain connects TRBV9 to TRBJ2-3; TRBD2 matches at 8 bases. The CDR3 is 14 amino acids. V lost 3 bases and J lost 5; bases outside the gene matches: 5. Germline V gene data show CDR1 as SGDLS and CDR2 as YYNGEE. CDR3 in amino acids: CASSGSLAGDTQYF. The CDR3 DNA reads TGTGCCAGCAGCGGGAGTCTAGCGGGAGATACGCAGTATTTT.

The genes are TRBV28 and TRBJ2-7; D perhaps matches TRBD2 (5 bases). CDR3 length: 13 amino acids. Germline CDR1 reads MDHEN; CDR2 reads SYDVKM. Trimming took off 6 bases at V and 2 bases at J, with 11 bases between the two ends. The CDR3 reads CASRSAAPYEQYF. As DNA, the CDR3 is TGTGCCAGCAGGTCAGCGGCGCCCTACGAGCAGTACTTC.

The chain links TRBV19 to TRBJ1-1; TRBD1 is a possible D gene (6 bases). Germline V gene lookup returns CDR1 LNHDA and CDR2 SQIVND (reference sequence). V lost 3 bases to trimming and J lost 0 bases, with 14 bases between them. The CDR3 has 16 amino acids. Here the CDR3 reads CASSIRTASMNTEAFF. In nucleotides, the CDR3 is TGTGCCAGTAGTATTCGGACAGCCAGCATGAACACTGAAGCTTTCTTT.

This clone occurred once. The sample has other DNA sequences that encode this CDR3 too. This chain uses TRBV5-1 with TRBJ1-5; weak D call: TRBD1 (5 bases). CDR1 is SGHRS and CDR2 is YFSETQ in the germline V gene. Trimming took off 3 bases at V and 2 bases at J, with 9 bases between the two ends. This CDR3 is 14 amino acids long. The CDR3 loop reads CASSSGVGNQPQHF. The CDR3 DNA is TGCGCCAGCAGCTCGGGGGTCGGCAATCAGCCCCAGCATTTT. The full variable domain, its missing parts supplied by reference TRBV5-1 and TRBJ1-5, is KAGVTQTPRYLIKTRGQQVTLSCSPISGHRSVSWYQQTPGQGLQFLFEYFSETQRNKGNFPGRFSGRQFSNSRSEMNVSTLELGDSALYLCASSSGVGNQPQHFGDGTRLSIL.

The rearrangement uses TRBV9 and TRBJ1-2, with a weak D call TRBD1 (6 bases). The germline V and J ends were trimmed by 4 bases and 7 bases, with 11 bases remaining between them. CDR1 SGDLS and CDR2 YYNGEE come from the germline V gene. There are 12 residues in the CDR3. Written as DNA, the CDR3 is TGTGCCAGCAGCCCGGACAGCCGTGGCTACACCTTC. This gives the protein CASSPDSRGYTF.

The CDR3 DNA follows: TGTGCCAGCAGACCCGCCGGGACAGGGGGAAGTTATGGCTACACCTTC. It encodes CASRPAGTGGSYGYTF. The rearrangement links TRBV28 to TRBJ1-2; 11 nucleotides align to TRBD1. CDR3 length equals 16 residues. The junction had 11 bases not matched to a gene; V was cut back by 6 bases and J by 5 bases. CDR1 is MDHEN, CDR2 SYDVKM, per germline.

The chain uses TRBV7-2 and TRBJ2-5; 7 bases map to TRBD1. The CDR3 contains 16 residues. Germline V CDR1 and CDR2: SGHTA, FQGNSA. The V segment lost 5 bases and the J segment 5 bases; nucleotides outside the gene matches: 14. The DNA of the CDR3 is TGTGCCAGCAGCCGACGCCACAGGGGTTCACGGGAGACCCAGTACTTC. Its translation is CASSRRHRGSRETQYF.

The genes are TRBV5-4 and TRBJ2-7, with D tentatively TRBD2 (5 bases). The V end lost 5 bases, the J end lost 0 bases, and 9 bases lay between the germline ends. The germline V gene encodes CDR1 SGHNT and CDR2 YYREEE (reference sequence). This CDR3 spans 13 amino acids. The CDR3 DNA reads TGTGCCAGCAGGATTAGCGCCTCCTACGAGCAGTACTTC. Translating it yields CASRISASYEQYF.

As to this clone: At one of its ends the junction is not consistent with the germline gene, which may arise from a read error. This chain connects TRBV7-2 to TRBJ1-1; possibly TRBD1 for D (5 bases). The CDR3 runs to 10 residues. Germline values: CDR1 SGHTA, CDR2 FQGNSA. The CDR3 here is CASSLELGDF. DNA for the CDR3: TGTGCCAGCAGCTTAGAGTTGGGGGACTTT.

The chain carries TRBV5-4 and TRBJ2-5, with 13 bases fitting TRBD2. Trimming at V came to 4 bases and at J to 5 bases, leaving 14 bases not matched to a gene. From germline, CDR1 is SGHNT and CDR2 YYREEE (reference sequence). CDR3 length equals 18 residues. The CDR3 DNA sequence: TGTGCCAGCAGCCCCACGCCCGGACTAGCGGGAGCGTCGGAGACCCAGTACTTC. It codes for CASSPTPGLAGASETQYF.

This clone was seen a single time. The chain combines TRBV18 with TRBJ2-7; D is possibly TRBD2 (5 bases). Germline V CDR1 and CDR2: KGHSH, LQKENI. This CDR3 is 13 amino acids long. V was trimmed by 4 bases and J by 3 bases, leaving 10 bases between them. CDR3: CASSRKEGYEQYF. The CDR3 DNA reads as TGTGCCAGCTCACGCAAAGAGGGCTACGAGCAGTACTTC.

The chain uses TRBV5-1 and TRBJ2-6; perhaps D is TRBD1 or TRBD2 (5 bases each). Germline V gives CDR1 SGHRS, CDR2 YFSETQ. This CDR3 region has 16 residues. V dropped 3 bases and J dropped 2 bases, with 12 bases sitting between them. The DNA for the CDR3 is TGCGCCAGCAGCTCGGGGCTGCGGACTGGGGCCAACGTCCTGACTTTC. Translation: CASSSGLRTGANVLTF.

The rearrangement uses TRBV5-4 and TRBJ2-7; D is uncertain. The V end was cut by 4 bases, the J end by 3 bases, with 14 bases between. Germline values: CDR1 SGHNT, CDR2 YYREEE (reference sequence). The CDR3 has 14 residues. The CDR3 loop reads CASSRPESNYEQYF. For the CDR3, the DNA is TGTGCCAGCAGCAGACCTGAAAGTAACTACGAGCAGTACTTC.

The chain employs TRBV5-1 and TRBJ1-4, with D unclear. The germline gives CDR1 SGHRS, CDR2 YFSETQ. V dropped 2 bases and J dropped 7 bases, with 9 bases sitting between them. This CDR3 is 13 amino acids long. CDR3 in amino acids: CASSFRDGEKLFF. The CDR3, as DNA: TGCGCCAGCAGCTTTCGAGACGGTGAAAAACTGTTTTTT.

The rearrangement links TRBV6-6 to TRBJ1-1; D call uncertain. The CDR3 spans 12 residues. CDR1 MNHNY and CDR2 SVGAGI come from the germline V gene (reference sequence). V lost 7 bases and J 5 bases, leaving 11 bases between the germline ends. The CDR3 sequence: CASTPSGTEAFF. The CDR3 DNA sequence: TGTGCCAGCACCCCCTCGGGAACTGAAGCTTTCTTT.